This entry lists 11 T cell receptor beta chains sequenced from one sample in a study of blood T cell repertoires in COVID-19. Assay: immunoSEQ multiplex PCR; the TCRdb copy retains only in-frame clones and omits some. The sample holds around 42,000 clones; roughly four fifths are singletons and the top ten take roughly 2.6%. The sample comprised peripheral blood. The receptors here all came from a woman aged 55 to 70 with acute or convalescent COVID-19.

The rearrangement uses TRBV5-1 and TRBJ1-5; D is possibly TRBD1 (5 bases). Germline V gene lookup returns CDR1 SGHRS and CDR2 YFSETQ. V lost 0 bases and J lost 4, with 8 bases in between. The CDR3 runs to 14 residues. The CDR3 sequence is CASSLGDRNQPQHF. In DNA form, the CDR3 reads TGCGCCAGCAGCTTGGGTGACAGAAATCAGCCCCAGCATTTT.

The chain carries TRBV9 and TRBJ2-7, with 8 positions matching TRBD2. The trim removed 0 bases at V and 5 bases at J, leaving 7 bases unmatched. Germline values: CDR1 SGDLS, CDR2 YYNGEE. The CDR3 runs to 15 residues. In DNA form, the CDR3 reads TGTGCCAGCAGCGTAGCGGGGGGGGCGACCCACGAGCAGTACTTC. Translating it yields CASSVAGGATHEQYF.

The chain uses TRBV19 and TRBJ2-5; D might be TRBD1 (6 bases). Trimming left V 0 bases short and J 2 bases short, with 10 bases between. Germline CDR1 LNHDA, CDR2 SQIVND (reference sequence). The CDR3 length is 15 residues. The CDR3: CASSIDAGAQETQYF. The CDR3 DNA follows: TGTGCCAGTAGTATAGACGCAGGGGCACAAGAGACCCAGTACTTC. The variable domain in full, completed from reference TRBV19 and TRBJ2-5, reads DGGITQSPKYLFRKEGQNVTLSCEQNLNHDAMYWYRQDPGQGLRLIYYSQIVNDFQKGDIAEGYSVSREKKESFPLTVTSAQKNPTAFYLCASSIDAGAQETQYFGPGTRLLVL.

By share, this clone ranks as medium-sized. V gene TRBV3-1 (or the pseudogene TRBV3-2) combines with J gene TRBJ2-2, with 9 nucleotides matching TRBD2. J lost 4 bases, V lost 4 bases, and 4 bases had no gene match. The CDR3 has 15 residues. Germline V CDR1 and CDR2: LGHDT, YNNKEL (reference sequence). The CDR3 coding sequence is TGTGCCAGCAGCCTTTCTAGCGGGACCACCGGGGAGCTGTTTTTT. Protein: CASSLSSGTTGELFF.

The V gene is TRBV5-4, the J gene TRBJ1-1; TRBD1 matches 8 bases. The germline gives CDR1 SGHNT, CDR2 YYREEE (reference sequence). V shed 7 bases and J 2 bases; nucleotides not matched to a gene: 4. The CDR3 contains 13 residues. CDR3 coding DNA: TGTGCCAGCCAGGGGGCGATTAACACTGAAGCTTTCTTT. Translated: CASQGAINTEAFF.

The chain links TRBV9 to TRBJ2-5; 8 bases agree with TRBD2. Per the germline V gene, CDR1 is SGDLS and CDR2 is YYNGEE. This CDR3 region has 16 residues. V lost 4 bases and J lost 4; bases outside the gene matches: 12. The CDR3 sequence is CASSPGIAGIVETQYF. DNA of the CDR3: TGTGCCAGCAGCCCAGGGATAGCGGGAATCGTAGAGACCCAGTACTTC.

The chain's CDR3 is CASRRQGALGYTF. DNA for the CDR3: TGTGCCAGTCGCCGACAGGGGGCGCTTGGCTACACCTTC. The chain joins TRBV3-1 (or the pseudogene TRBV3-2) to TRBJ1-2; 10 positions agree with TRBD1. Germline V CDR1 and CDR2: LGHDT, YNNKEL (reference sequence). V shed 9 bases and J 7 bases; nucleotides not matched to a gene: 8. CDR3 size: 13 residues.

The CDR3, as DNA: TGTGCCACCAGTGGGGGGGGAGGGCGTTCTTACAATGAGCAGTTCTTC. Its protein is CATSGGGGRSYNEQFF. The rearrangement joins TRBV24-1 to TRBJ2-1; TRBD2 agrees at 7 bases. Germline V CDR1 and CDR2: KGHDR, SFDVKD. Trimming took 5 bases from V and 4 from J; bases not matched to a gene: 10. The CDR3 extends over 16 amino acids.

The table lists this clone with a count of one. The chain joins TRBV3-1 (or the pseudogene TRBV3-2) to TRBJ2-6; 11 bases match TRBD1. There are 15 residues in the CDR3. Germline CDR1 is LGHDT and CDR2 is YNNKEL (reference sequence). Trimming removed 8 bases from V and 3 bases from J; junction bases left unmatched: 3. CDR3 sequence reads: CASGQGANGANVLTF. The CDR3 DNA reads TGTGCCAGCGGACAGGGGGCGAATGGGGCCAACGTCCTGACTTTC.

This clone has only one observation. The V gene is TRBV27, the J gene TRBJ1-5, with TRBD1 matching over 7 bases. The V and J ends lost 3 bases and 0 bases, in that order; junction bases with no gene match: 2. CDR1 and CDR2 from the germline V gene are MNHEY and SMNVEV (reference sequence). The CDR3 covers 15 residues. The CDR3 DNA follows: TGTGCCAGCAGTTTTTCAGGGGGTAGCAATCAGCCCCAGCATTTT. Its translation: CASSFSGGSNQPQHF.

This chain uses TRBV12-3 or TRBV12-4 with TRBJ1-4; D not resolved. V shed 6 bases and J shed 13 bases, with 15 bases lying between them. CDR3 length equals 12 residues. For the CDR3, the DNA is TGTGCCAGCAGCCTCCGCAGAGGAGGACTGTTTTTT. Translated, it gives CASSLRRGGLFF.